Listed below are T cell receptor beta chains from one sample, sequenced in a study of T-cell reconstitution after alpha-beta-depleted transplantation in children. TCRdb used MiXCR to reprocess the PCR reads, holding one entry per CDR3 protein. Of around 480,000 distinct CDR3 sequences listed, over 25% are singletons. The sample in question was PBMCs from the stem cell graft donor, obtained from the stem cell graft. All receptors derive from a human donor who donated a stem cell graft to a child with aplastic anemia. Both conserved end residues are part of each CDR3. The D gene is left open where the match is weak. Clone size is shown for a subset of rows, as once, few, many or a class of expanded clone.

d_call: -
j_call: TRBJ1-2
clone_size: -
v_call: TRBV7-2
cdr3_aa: CASSLVLFDGYTF
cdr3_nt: TGTGCCAGCAGCTTAGTCCTATTCGATGGCTACACCTTC

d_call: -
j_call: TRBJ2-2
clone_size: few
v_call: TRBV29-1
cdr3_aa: CSVRSHTGELFF
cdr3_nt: TGCAGCGTTCGGTCTCACACCGGGGAGCTGTTTTTT

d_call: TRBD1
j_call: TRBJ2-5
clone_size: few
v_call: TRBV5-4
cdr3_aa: CASSPVGTAVPQYF
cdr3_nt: TGTGCCAGCAGCCCGGTCGGGACAGCGGTCCCCCAGTACTTC

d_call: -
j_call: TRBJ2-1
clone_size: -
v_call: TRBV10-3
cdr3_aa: CAISERVQENEQFF
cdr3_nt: TGTGCCATCAGTGAGAGGGTTCAAGAAAACGAGCAGTTCTTC

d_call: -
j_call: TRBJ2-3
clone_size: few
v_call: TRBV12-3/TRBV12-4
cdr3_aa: CASSPPRPTDTQYF
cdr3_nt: TGTGCCAGCAGTCCCCCCCGGCCCACAGATACGCAGTATTTT

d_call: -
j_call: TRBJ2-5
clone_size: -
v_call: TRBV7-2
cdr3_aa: CASSSPQGEKQETQYF
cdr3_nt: TGTGCCAGCAGCTCGCCTCAGGGCGAGAAACAAGAGACCCAGTACTTC

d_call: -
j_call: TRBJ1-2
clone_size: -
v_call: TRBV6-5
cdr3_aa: CASSFGDVTGGYTF
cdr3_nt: TGTGCCAGCAGTTTCGGGGACGTTACGGGTGGCTACACCTTC

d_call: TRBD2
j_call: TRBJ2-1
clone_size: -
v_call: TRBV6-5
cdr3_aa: CASSYSGTRSGGGNEQFF
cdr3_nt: TGTGCCAGCAGTTACTCCGGGACTAGAAGTGGGGGGGGCAATGAGCAGTTCTTC

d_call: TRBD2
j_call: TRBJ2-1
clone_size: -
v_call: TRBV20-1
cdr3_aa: CSARDPHGSGTSDEQFF
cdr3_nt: TGCAGTGCTAGAGATCCACATGGTAGCGGGACTTCCGATGAGCAGTTCTTC

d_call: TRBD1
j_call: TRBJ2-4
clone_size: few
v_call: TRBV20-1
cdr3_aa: CSAPKGTGDKNIQYF
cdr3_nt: TGCAGTGCGCCCAAAGGGACAGGGGACAAAAACATTCAGTACTTC

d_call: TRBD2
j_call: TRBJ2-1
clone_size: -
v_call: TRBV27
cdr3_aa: CASSLSTAGVSNEQFF
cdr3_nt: TGTGCCAGCAGTTTATCGACGGCGGGAGTTAGCAATGAGCAGTTCTTC

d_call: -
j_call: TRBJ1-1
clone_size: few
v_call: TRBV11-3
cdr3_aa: CASSLVGSMNTEAFF
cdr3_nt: TGTGCCAGCAGCTTAGTAGGGTCTATGAACACTGAAGCTTTCTTT

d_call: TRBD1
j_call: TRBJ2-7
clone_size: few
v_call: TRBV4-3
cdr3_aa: CASSQEGLGGQYYEQYF
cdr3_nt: TGCGCCAGCAGCCAAGAAGGTTTAGGGGGACAGTACTACGAGCAGTACTTC

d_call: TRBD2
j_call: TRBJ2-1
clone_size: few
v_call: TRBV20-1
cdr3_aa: CSARDLGGGPNEQFF
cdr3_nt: TGCAGTGCTAGAGATCTGGGGGGAGGGCCAAATGAGCAGTTCTTC

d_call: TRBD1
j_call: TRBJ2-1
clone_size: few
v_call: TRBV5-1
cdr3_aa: CASSYQDRVHEQFF
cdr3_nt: TGCGCCAGCAGCTACCAGGACAGGGTCCATGAGCAGTTCTTC

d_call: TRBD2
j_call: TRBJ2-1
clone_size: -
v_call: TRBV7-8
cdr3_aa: CASSSRAGDAYNEQFF
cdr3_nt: TGTGCCAGCAGCTCCCGAGCGGGAGATGCCTACAATGAGCAGTTCTTC

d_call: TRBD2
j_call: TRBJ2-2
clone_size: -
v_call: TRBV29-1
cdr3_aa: CSVTTSGRAGELFF
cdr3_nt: TGCAGCGTGACCACTAGCGGGAGGGCCGGGGAGCTGTTTTTT

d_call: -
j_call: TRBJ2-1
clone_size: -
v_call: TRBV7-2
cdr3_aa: CASSPPPLANEQFF
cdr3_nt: TGTGCCAGCAGCCCTCCGCCTTTAGCCAATGAGCAGTTCTTC

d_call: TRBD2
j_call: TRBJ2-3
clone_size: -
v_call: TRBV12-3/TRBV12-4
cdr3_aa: CASSSRISVGGGTDTQYF
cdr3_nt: TGTGCCAGCAGTTCCCGAATTAGCGTGGGAGGGGGCACAGATACGCAGTATTTT

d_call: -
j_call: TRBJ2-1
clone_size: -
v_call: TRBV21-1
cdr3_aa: CASSKVLRAREQFF
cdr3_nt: TGTGCCAGCAGCAAAGTGTTAAGAGCACGCGAGCAGTTCTTC

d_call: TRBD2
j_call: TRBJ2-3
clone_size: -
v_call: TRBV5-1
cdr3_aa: CASSAGLATTDTQYF
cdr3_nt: TGCGCCAGCAGCGCAGGACTAGCGACAACAGATACGCAGTATTTT

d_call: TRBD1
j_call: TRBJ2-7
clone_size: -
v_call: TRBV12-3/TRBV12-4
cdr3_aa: CASSTDRFYEQYF
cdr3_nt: TGTGCCAGCAGTACGGACAGGTTCTACGAGCAGTACTTC

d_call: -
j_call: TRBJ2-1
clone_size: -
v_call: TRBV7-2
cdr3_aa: CASSLSGIGKVEQFF
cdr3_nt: TGTGCCAGCAGCTTATCCGGGATCGGGAAGGTTGAGCAGTTCTTC

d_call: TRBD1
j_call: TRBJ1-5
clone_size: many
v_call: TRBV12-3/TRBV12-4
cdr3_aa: CASRGTGGSNQPQHF
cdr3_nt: TGTGCCAGCAGGGGGACAGGAGGTAGCAATCAGCCCCAGCATTTT

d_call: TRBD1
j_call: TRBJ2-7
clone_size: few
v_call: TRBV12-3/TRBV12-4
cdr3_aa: CASSLGDRGNEQYF
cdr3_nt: TGTGCCAGCAGTTTAGGGGACAGGGGGAACGAGCAGTACTTC

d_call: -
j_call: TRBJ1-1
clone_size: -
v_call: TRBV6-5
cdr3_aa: CASSYSTGRNTEAFF
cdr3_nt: TGTGCCAGCAGTTACTCGACGGGCAGAAACACTGAAGCTTTCTTT

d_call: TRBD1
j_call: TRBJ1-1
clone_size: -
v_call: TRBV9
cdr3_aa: CASSAGQGVMNTEAFF
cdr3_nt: TGTGCCAGCAGCGCGGGACAGGGGGTCATGAACACTGAAGCTTTCTTT

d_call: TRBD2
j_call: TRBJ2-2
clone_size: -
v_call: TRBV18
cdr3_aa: CASSRTEAGLYTGELFF
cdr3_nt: TGTGCCAGCTCACGGACTGAAGCGGGACTCTACACCGGGGAGCTGTTTTTT

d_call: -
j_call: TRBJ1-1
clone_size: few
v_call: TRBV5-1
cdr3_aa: CASSSLDGNTEAFF
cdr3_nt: TGCGCCAGCAGCTCCCTAGACGGGAACACTGAAGCTTTCTTT

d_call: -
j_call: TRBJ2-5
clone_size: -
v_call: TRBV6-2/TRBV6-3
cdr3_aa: CASRHPRGTQYF
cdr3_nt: TGTGCCAGCAGACACCCCCGGGGGACCCAGTACTTC

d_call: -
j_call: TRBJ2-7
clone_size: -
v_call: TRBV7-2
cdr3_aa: CASSLVQSHEQYF
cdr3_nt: TGTGCCAGCAGCTTAGTCCAGTCCCACGAGCAGTACTTC

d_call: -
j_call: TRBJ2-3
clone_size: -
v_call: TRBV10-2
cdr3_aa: CASSDYRSGRTDTQYF
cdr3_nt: TGCGCCAGCAGTGATTATCGGAGCGGACGCACAGATACGCAGTATTTT

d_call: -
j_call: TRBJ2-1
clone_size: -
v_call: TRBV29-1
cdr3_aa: CSAHTGSRSTEQFF
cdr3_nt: TGCAGCGCCCATACAGGAAGTCGTTCGACTGAGCAGTTCTTC